Shown below are 4 T cell receptor beta chains from a single sample sequenced in a study of blood T cell repertoires in COVID-19. Produced via immunoSEQ multiplex PCR; TCRdb's table is partial and in-frame only. The top ten hold roughly 12% of the sample, which has approximately 240,000 clones, 70% to 90% seen once. The specimen was peripheral blood. These receptor sequences come from a woman aged 18-30 years who had recovered from COVID-19.

Only one count was recorded for this clone. CDR3 nucleotides: TGTGCCAGCAGTACAGATTGGGGGGGAAGAAACATTCAGTACTTC. This gives the protein CASSTDWGGRNIQYF. V and J are TRBV6-2 or TRBV6-3 and TRBJ2-4; 7 bases fit TRBD2. The germline V gene encodes CDR1 MNHEY and CDR2 SVGEGT. The V and J ends lost 5 bases and 6 bases, in that order; junction bases with no gene match: 10. The CDR3 runs 15 residues.

This clone was seen a few times. The V call is TRBV7-2, the J call TRBJ2-1, with TRBD2 as a possible D gene (6 bases). There are 14 residues in the CDR3. From germline, CDR1 is SGHTA and CDR2 FQGNSA. The V and J ends lost 8 bases and 5 bases respectively, with 16 bases between them. The CDR3 region is CASVFSGQHNEQFF. CDR3 nucleotide sequence: TGTGCCAGCGTATTTAGCGGACAACACAATGAGCAGTTCTTC. The variable domain in full, with the rest retrieved from reference TRBV7-2 and TRBJ2-1, is GAGVSQSPSNKVTEKGKDVELRCDPISGHTALYWYRQSLGQGLEFLIYFQGNSAPDKSGLPSDRFSAERTGGSVSTLTIQRTQQEDSAVYLCASVFSGQHNEQFFGPGTRLTVL.

This clone turned up a few times. The chain joins TRBV5-4 to TRBJ2-1, with TRBD2 matching 7 bases. Germline CDR1 reads SGHNT; CDR2 reads YYREEE (reference sequence). J gave up 4 bases and V 5 bases, and 0 bases lay outside the gene matches. The CDR3 is 12 amino acids. The CDR3 DNA follows: TGTGCCAGCAGGGGGGGGTACAATGAGCAGTTCTTC. The encoded protein is CASRGGYNEQFF. Filled out from reference TRBV5-4 and TRBJ2-1, the complete variable domain reads ETGVTQSPTHLIKTRGQQVTLRCSSQSGHNTVSWYQQALGQGPQFIFQYYREEENGRGNFPPRFSGLQFPNYSSELNVNALELDDSALYLCASRGGYNEQFFGPGTRLTVL.

V gene TRBV5-1 combines with J gene TRBJ1-2; the D gene is possibly TRBD1 (6 bases). CDR1 and CDR2 (germline): SGHRS, YFSETQ. CDR3 length: 12 amino acids. The V end was cut by 5 bases, the J end by 8 bases, with 13 bases between. CDR3 in amino acids: CASSLNREGYTF. The CDR3 DNA sequence: TGCGCCAGCAGTTTGAACAGGGAAGGCTACACCTTC.